What follows is one TCR beta chain and its context. Its matching antigen is unknown. These data originate in a study of cytomegalovirus exposure and HLA in healthy donors. For the study at large: Most donors, 81% of 398 genotyped, fell in the Caucasian-associated ancestry cluster. Study-wide points: TRBV6-2, TRBV6-3 and other indistinguishable V segments were excluded. Reportedly, TCR beta sequences accurately predicted HLA-A and HLA-B alleles in most subjects.

The germline gives CDR1 MNHEY, CDR2 SMNVEV (reference sequence). V lost 7 bases and J 1 base, leaving 10 bases between the germline ends. This CDR3 comprises 13 residues. This PCR relied on a set of 60 Vbeta primers and 13 Jbeta primers. This table comes from immunoSEQ multiplex PCR, and its TCRdb copy is limited to in-frame clones, with some not included. This sample has about 200,000 clones, with roughly 88% found just once. Sequencing was carried out using PBMCs. The chain recombines TRBV27 with TRBJ1-1; no definite D call. The receptor comes from a boy between 2 and 15 years old in good health and CMV-seronegative. This chain's CDR3 is CASILGSNTEAFF. CDR3 in DNA: TGTGCCAGCATCCTCGGGTCGAACACTGAAGCTTTCTTT.